A single sample gave rise to the 9 T cell receptor beta chains below, sequenced in a study of CD8+CD57+ T cells in acquired aplastic anemia (dated by TCRdb to 2017 to 2018). The patients picked for sequencing were ones in whom flow cytometry had shown an expansion of CD8+CD57+ cells. The sequencer was an Illumina HiSeq 2000. Profiling of TCR beta VDJ combinations and CDR3 sequences used genomic DNA as the template. TCRdb reanalyzed the raw reads on its own, using fastp at Q25 for trimming and MiXCR for clone calling, and kept in-frame beta chains. Records with the same CDR3 protein are collapsed into one entry carrying the most frequent genes and DNA. In this sample the table shows approximately 250,000 distinct CDR3 sequences, roughly 82% of which occur a single time. Of the sample, 35% to 50% is held by the ten largest clones. Sequences were obtained from sorted CD4+, CD8+, or CD8+CD57+ T cells (not recorded which) from PBMCs. Every receptor here comes from a human donor with aplastic anemia.

Remarks on this clonotype: Sequence at one end of the junction differs from germline and may be a read error. V is TRBV24-1 and J is TRBJ2-2, with D possibly being TRBD1 (7 bases). Germline V gene sequence: CDR1 KGHDR, CDR2 SFDVKD. CDR3 length: 13 amino acids. Here the CDR3 DNA reads TGTGCCACCATGGCAGGGGGGACCGGGGAGCAGTTTTTC. Residues: CATMAGGTGEQFF.

V and J are TRBV5-6 and TRBJ1-1, with D unresolved. Germline V gives CDR1 SGHDT, CDR2 YYEEEE. The CDR3 runs 14 residues. V was pared by 1 base and J by 0 bases, with 7 bases between. In DNA form, the CDR3 reads TGTGCCAGCAGCTTGAAGAGGGTGAACACTGAAGCTTTCTTT. Its translation: CASSLKRVNTEAFF.

Comment on this clonotype: At one boundary the junction diverges from the germline segment, which might be a read error. This chain connects TRBV4-1 to TRBJ1-1, with D perhaps TRBD1 (5 bases). This CDR3 has 18 amino acids. CDR1 and CDR2 (germline): MGHRA, YSYEKL. CDR3 coding DNA: TGTGCCAGCGGAGGAGCTGGGAACATTCAGGGAGGAAACACTGAAGCTTTCTTT. Translated: CASGGAGNIQGGNTEAFF.

V gene TRBV7-9 combines with J gene TRBJ2-7; the D gene is possibly TRBD1 (5 bases). Germline V gene sequence: CDR1 SEHNR, CDR2 FQNEAQ (reference sequence). This CDR3 is 12 amino acids long. V was trimmed by 4 bases and J by 5 bases, leaving 9 bases between them. For the CDR3, the DNA is TGTGCCAGCAGCTGGCAGGGTGACGAGCAGTACTTC. The encoded protein is CASSWQGDEQYF. The entire variable domain, with the rest obtained from reference TRBV7-9 and TRBJ2-7, is as follows: DTGVSQNPRHKITKRGQNVTFRCDPISEHNRLYWYRQTLGQGPEFLTYFQNEAQLEKSRLLSDRFSAERPKGSFSTLEIQRTEQGDSAMYLCASSWQGDEQYFGPGTRLTVT.

Note on this clonotype: The final CDR3 position lacks the conserved phenylalanine or tryptophan, pointing to a likely read error. The DNA is left out, because the CDR3 cannot be placed on it with certainty; the CDR3 is given as TCRdb lists it. The rearrangement links TRBV7-8 to TRBJ2-1; TRBD2, the D gene given by the table, was not confirmed from the DNA. With termini counted, the CDR3 has 13 amino acids. Germline-derived CDR1 and CDR2 are SGHVS and FQNEAQ. CDR3 sequence reads: CASSVAGVHDTQY.

The chain links TRBV5-4 to TRBJ1-6; 7 positions match TRBD1. The CDR3 is 15 amino acids. CDR1 and CDR2 from the germline V gene are SGHNT and YYREEE (reference sequence). The V segment lost 2 bases and the J segment 9 bases; nucleotides outside the gene matches: 8. Here the CDR3 reads CASSFTSGDSSPLHF. The CDR3 DNA sequence: TGTGCCAGCAGCTTTACTAGCGGGGACAGTTCACCCCTCCACTTT.

This clonotype was seen a single time. This rearrangement joins TRBV10-3 to TRBJ1-2, with D hard to call. The length of the CDR3 is 13 residues. The germline V gene encodes CDR1 ENHRY and CDR2 SYGVKD. V was shortened by 2 bases and J by 5 bases, with 9 bases between the two germline ends. The CDR3, as DNA: TGTGCCATCAGTGAGGAAAGCGTTTATGGCTACACCTTC. This encodes CAISEESVYGYTF.

The chain links TRBV7-8 to TRBJ2-3, with D maybe TRBD2 (6 bases). The CDR3 is 13 amino acids. V lost 3 bases and J lost 13, with 17 bases in between. Germline CDR1 is SGHVS and CDR2 is FQNEAQ. CDR3 DNA: TGTGCCAGCAGCTTCGCGGGAAGACCCAATAAGTATTTT. Its protein product is CASSFAGRPNKYF.

The chain recombines TRBV11-3 with TRBJ2-3; D is ambiguous. Germline V gene sequence: CDR1 SGHNT, CDR2 YENEEA. Trimming cost V 4 bases and J 6 bases, with 17 bases left between them. This CDR3 has 15 amino acids. The CDR3 protein is CASSSDDAVEDTQYF. In DNA, the CDR3 is TGTGCCAGCAGCTCAGATGACGCGGTCGAGGATACGCAGTATTTT.